This TCR beta chain was identified during a study of vaccination effects on CD4 cells after COVID-19. Only in-frame clones appear in the TCRdb table, and some are missing; sequencing was by immunoSEQ multiplex PCR. The table has approximately 70,000 clones, more than 65% seen once. Before sequencing took place, the ViraFEST assay used viral peptide pools to expand antigen-specific CD4+ T cells. Following 10 days of culture, CD4+ T cells were isolated. SARS-CoV-2 infection was confirmed by PCR in the person between March and December 2020. On days 3 and 7, fresh IL-2 medium replaced half the medium. This CDR3 region has 12 residues. V was clipped by 5 bases and J by 5 bases, with 9 bases between them. The V gene's germline CDR1 is SGHTA and CDR2 FQGNSA. On this clone: As yet, its antigen is unknown.

This clonotype was obtained from a human donor who had a prior SARS-CoV-2 infection. The gene calls are TRBV7-2 and TRBJ2-5; D is tentatively TRBD1 or TRBD2 (5 bases each). The source material was CD4+ T cells from PBMCs cultured with HIV peptides, sampled before COVID-19 vaccination. Indicated subset: HIV-1 Nef peptide pool negative control/reference culture. The CDR3 sequence is CASSPGTETQYF. The CDR3 DNA reads as TGTGCCAGCAGCCCCGGGACGGAGACCCAGTACTTC. The full variable domain, rest sourced from reference TRBV7-2 and TRBJ2-5, is GAGVSQSPSNKVTEKGKDVELRCDPISGHTALYWYRQSLGQGLEFLIYFQGNSAPDKSGLPSDRFSAERTGGSVSTLTIQRTQQEDSAVYLCASSPGTETQYFGPGTRLLVL.